The 31 T cell receptor beta chains given below trace back to one sample, sequenced in a study of blood T cells in healthy people across ages. The second PCR ran roughly 7 to 12 cycles with a sample-barcoded 5' primer and J-beta primers. TCRdb re-called the 5' RACE reads with MiXCR, one entry per CDR3 protein. Among 1.5 million or so distinct CDR3 sequences listed, 40% to 50% were seen once. Sequencing was performed on blood. Receptor source: a woman in her late teens or twenties in good health.

The chain uses TRBV11-2 and TRBJ2-7; either TRBD1 or TRBD2 may fit D (5 bases each). Germline-derived CDR1 and CDR2 are SGHAT and FQNNGV. Trimming left V 5 bases short and J 2 bases short, with 16 bases between. The CDR3 runs to 15 residues. CDR3 in amino acids: CASSASRDGPYEQYF. In DNA form, the CDR3 reads TGTGCCAGCAGCGCAAGCAGGGACGGACCCTACGAGCAGTACTTC.

This chain joins TRBV6-5 and TRBJ1-2; 7 nucleotides agree with TRBD1. The germline gives CDR1 MNHEY, CDR2 SVGAGI. The trim removed 5 bases at V and 7 bases at J, leaving 10 bases unmatched. This CDR3 spans 14 amino acids. The CDR3 DNA follows: TGTGCCAGCAGTATGGTACAGGGGCCCGGTGGCTACACCTTC. Its translation is CASSMVQGPGGYTF.

This clonotype was seen only a few times. The chain employs TRBV18 and TRBJ2-7; D not resolved. This CDR3 region has 13 residues. V lost 3 bases to trimming and J lost 0 bases, with 6 bases between them. Germline V lookup: CDR1 KGHSH, CDR2 LQKENI. CDR3 coding DNA: TGTGCCAGCTCACCCTCACCCTCCTACGAGCAGTACTTC. This sequence encodes CASSPSPSYEQYF.

The chain carries TRBV27 and TRBJ1-1, with TRBD1 as a possible D gene (5 bases). Deletions cut 4 bases from V and 2 bases from J, with 14 bases between. Germline CDR1 is MNHEY and CDR2 is SMNVEV (reference sequence). The CDR3 length is 15 residues. This CDR3 reads CASSSRHGGNTEAFF. Here the CDR3 DNA reads TGTGCCAGCAGTTCGCGACACGGGGGTAACACTGAAGCTTTCTTT.

This clonotype was recorded many times. The rearrangement uses TRBV28 and TRBJ2-1; no definite D call. The germline V gene encodes CDR1 MDHEN and CDR2 SYDVKM. CDR3 size: 15 residues. Trimming shortened V by 3 bases and J by 5 bases, and 14 bases separated the two germline ends. This chain's CDR3 is CASSLQGPRDNEQFF. The CDR3 nucleotides read TGTGCCAGCAGTTTGCAAGGGCCCAGAGACAATGAGCAGTTCTTC.

The chain is built from TRBV6-5 and TRBJ2-5, with D possibly being TRBD1 (6 bases). The CDR3 is made up of 17 amino acids. Germline-derived CDR1 and CDR2 are MNHEY and SVGAGI. V lost 0 bases and J lost 2, with 16 bases in between. CDR3 DNA sequence: TGTGCCAGCAGTTACTCGTTTAGGACAGCAAATCAAGAGACCCAGTACTTC. As protein: CASSYSFRTANQETQYF.

As regards this clonotype: At one of its ends the junction is not consistent with the germline gene, which may arise from a read error. The chain uses TRBV7-9 and TRBJ2-3, with 8 positions matching TRBD2. The V gene's germline CDR1 is SEHNR and CDR2 FQNEAQ (reference sequence). The CDR3 covers 14 residues. This CDR3 is CASSIAGTGDTQYF. The CDR3, as DNA: TGTGCCAGCAGCATAGCGGGGACGGGGGATACGCAGTATTTT.

The V and J genes are TRBV20-1 and TRBJ2-7; D not certain. The CDR3 loop spans 15 amino acids. V gave up 6 bases and J gave up 0 bases, with 18 bases separating them. Germline-derived CDR1 and CDR2 are DFQATT and SNEGSKA (reference sequence). The CDR3: CSAEKGAVLSYEQYF. The CDR3 nucleotides read TGCAGTGCAGAAAAAGGAGCCGTCCTCTCCTACGAGCAGTACTTC.

This clonotype came up a few times. This rearrangement joins TRBV7-6 to TRBJ1-2; D possibly corresponds to TRBD1 (6 bases). This CDR3 comprises 15 residues. Deletions cut 1 base from V and 4 bases from J, with 13 bases between. The germline V gene encodes CDR1 SGHVS and CDR2 FNYEAQ. The CDR3 here is CASSLGAGDSYGYTF. In nucleotides, the CDR3 is TGTGCCAGCAGCTTAGGGGCAGGGGATAGCTATGGCTACACCTTC.

The V call is TRBV7-3, the J call TRBJ2-1; no clear D. The CDR3 spans 15 residues. Germline CDR1 is SGHTA and CDR2 is FQGTGA. Trimming cost V 5 bases and J 7 bases, with 18 bases left between them. In DNA, the CDR3 is TGTGCCAGCAGCCCAACCTTAGGTTTCCCTAATGAGCAGTTCTTC. Residues: CASSPTLGFPNEQFF.

This chain links TRBV27 with TRBJ2-7; D may be TRBD1 (5 bases). In germline, CDR1 is MNHEY, CDR2 SMNVEV (reference sequence). The CDR3 is made up of 16 amino acids. V lost 4 bases, J lost 3 bases, and 19 bases lay in between. CDR3 DNA sequence: TGTGCCAGCAGTTCTCTCCTGGGAAGGGGAAGCTACGAGCAGTACTTC. Translation gives CASSSLLGRGSYEQYF.

This clonotype was recorded only once. The V gene is TRBV6-6, the J gene TRBJ1-2; D not certain. V lost 0 bases to trimming and J lost 8 bases, with 16 bases between them. CDR1 and CDR2 (germline): MNHNY, SVGAGI (reference sequence). The CDR3 consists of 15 residues. CDR3 nucleotides: TGTGCCAGCAGTTACTCCGGACTCCAAGAGCGAGGCTACACCTTC. As protein: CASSYSGLQERGYTF.

The J gene is TRBJ2-3, the V gene TRBV5-6, with unresolved D. The germline V gene encodes CDR1 SGHDT and CDR2 YYEEEE. The CDR3 has 16 residues. V was clipped by 4 bases and J by 0 bases, with 15 bases between them. The CDR3 nucleotides are TGTGCCAGCAGCCGCAACAGTTGGCCTAGCACAGATACGCAGTATTTT. Encoded protein: CASSRNSWPSTDTQYF.

The table lists this clonotype with a few counts. The J gene is TRBJ2-6, the V gene TRBV6-1; D gene uncertain. This CDR3 region has 15 residues. Trimming took 2 bases from V and 2 from J, leaving 7 bases between them. Germline V gene data show CDR1 as MNHNS and CDR2 as SASEGT. The CDR3 region is CASSEFGAGANVLTF. The DNA of the CDR3 is TGTGCCAGCAGTGAATTTGGGGCTGGGGCCAACGTCCTGACTTTC.

This clonotype has only a few counts. The CDR3 loop is CASSPRRGVNTGELFF. The DNA of the CDR3 is TGTGCCAGCAGTCCTAGGCGGGGTGTGAACACCGGGGAGCTGTTTTTT. The chain uses TRBV12-3 or TRBV12-4 and TRBJ2-2; D possibly corresponds to TRBD2 (6 bases). CDR3 size: 16 residues. V was shortened by 5 bases and J by 1 base, with 14 bases between the two germline ends.

This clonotype has only a few counts. V is TRBV12-3 or TRBV12-4 and J is TRBJ2-2; 7 bases are a match to TRBD2. V lost 10 bases, J lost 6 bases, and 14 bases stayed unmatched. There are 15 residues in the CDR3. CDR3 coding DNA: TGTGCCAACACGGAGAGGGGAGGGCGAGCCGGGGAGCTGTTTTTT. Translation: CANTERGGRAGELFF.

V is TRBV20-1 and J is TRBJ2-6, with 11 bases identical to TRBD1. Germline CDR1 reads DFQATT; CDR2 reads SNEGSKA (reference sequence). J gave up 4 bases and V 8 bases, and 10 bases lay outside the gene matches. The CDR3 is 16 amino acids. CDR3 bases: TGCAGTACTTGGACAGGGGGCTTTAACGGGGCCAACGTCCTGACTTTC. Amino acids: CSTWTGGFNGANVLTF.

This clonotype came up a few times. In DNA form, the CDR3 reads TGTGCCAGCAGTCCCTTCGGGGTAGGGGGCTACGAGCAGTACTTC. It yields the protein CASSPFGVGGYEQYF. The J gene is TRBJ2-7, the V gene TRBV6-1; the D gene is possibly TRBD1 (6 bases). Per germline, CDR1 MNHNS and CDR2 SASEGT. The V end was cut by 5 bases, the J end by 3 bases, with 17 bases between. The CDR3 is made up of 15 amino acids.

V and J are TRBV24-1 and TRBJ2-1, with D perhaps being TRBD1 or TRBD2 (7 bases each). CDR3 length equals 16 residues. The germline V gene has CDR1 KGHDR and CDR2 SFDVKD. V was shortened by 2 bases and J by 6 bases, with 16 bases between the two germline ends. The CDR3 nucleotides read TGTGCCACCAGTGATTCCAGGGGGGGCCCTGGCAATGAGCAGTTCTTC. Its protein product is CATSDSRGGPGNEQFF.

The chain is built from TRBV27 and TRBJ2-7; 7 positions agree with TRBD2. Looked up from germline, CDR1 is MNHEY and CDR2 is SMNVEV (reference sequence). V gave up 7 bases and J gave up 4 bases; unmatched junction bases: 7. This CDR3 has 13 residues. The CDR3 loop reads CASKFSGGYEQYF. The DNA of the CDR3 is TGTGCCAGCAAGTTTTCGGGGGGTTACGAGCAGTACTTC.

This clonotype has only a few counts. This sequence joins TRBV27 and TRBJ2-1; the match to TRBD2 covers 10 bases. Germline V CDR1 and CDR2: MNHEY, SMNVEV (reference sequence). This CDR3 region has 12 residues. V trimming: 5 bases; J trimming: 13 bases; junction bases outside the gene matches: 5. CDR3 protein: CASSRSGGGQFF. In nucleotides, the CDR3 is TGTGCCAGCAGTAGGAGCGGGGGGGGACAGTTCTTC.

The chain joins TRBV29-1 to TRBJ1-1; D is unresolved. This CDR3 has 12 residues. The germline CDR1 and CDR2 sequences are SQVTM and ANQGSEA. V was clipped by 4 bases and J by 3 bases, with 9 bases between them. This chain's CDR3 is CSVVRLDTEAFF. DNA of the CDR3: TGCAGCGTTGTCAGGTTGGACACTGAAGCTTTCTTT. Full variable domain (outside the CDR3, taken from reference TRBV29-1 and TRBJ1-1): SAVISQKPSRDICQRGTSLTIQCQVDSQVTMMFWYRQQPGQSLTLIATANQGSEATYESGFVIDKFPISRPNLTFSTLTVSNMSPEDSSIYLCSVVRLDTEAFFGQGTRLTVV.

The chain joins TRBV12-3 or TRBV12-4 to TRBJ1-6; TRBD1 agrees at 9 bases. The CDR3 covers 13 residues. V shed 8 bases, J shed 7 bases, and the junction held 3 bases outside the gene matches. CDR3 region: CASGQGRNSPLHF. The CDR3 region has the DNA TGTGCCAGCGGACAGGGGCGCAATTCACCCCTCCACTTT.

For this clonotype: This CDR3 fails to terminate in the conserved phenylalanine or tryptophan, so it likely reflects a read error. The limits of the CDR3 on the DNA are not certain, so only TCRdb's listed CDR3 is given. The chain is built from TRBV5-1 and TRBJ2-4; TRBD2 is taken as the D call from the table, unchecked against the DNA. Germline CDR1 SGHRS, CDR2 YFSETQ. The CDR3 is 16 amino acids in total, end residues counted. CDR3: CASSASGGSYEQYFGA.

This clonotype appeared a few times. The V call is TRBV2, the J call TRBJ2-3; 7 bases match TRBD2. The CDR3 has 14 amino acids. V shed 4 bases and J 4 bases; nucleotides not matched to a gene: 5. Germline-derived CDR1 and CDR2 are SNHLY and FYNNEI. CDR3 in DNA: TGTGCCAGCAGTGGCGGGAGTTCCCCAGATACGCAGTATTTT. Protein: CASSGGSSPDTQYF. Complete variable domain (other parts from reference TRBV2 and TRBJ2-3): EPEVTQTPSHQVTQMGQEVILRCVPISNHLYFYWYRQILGQKVEFLVSFYNNEISEKSEIFDDQFSVERPDGSNFTLKIRSTKLEDSAMYFCASSGGSSPDTQYFGPGTRLTVL.

In this sample, this clonotype turned up a few times. The V and J genes are TRBV7-2 and TRBJ1-5; D remains unclear. V was clipped by 3 bases and J by 4 bases, with 10 bases between them. In germline, CDR1 is SGHTA, CDR2 FQGNSA. This CDR3 region has 14 residues. Here the CDR3 reads CASSFSSQNQPQHF. In nucleotides, the CDR3 is TGTGCCAGCAGCTTCAGCAGCCAGAATCAGCCCCAGCATTTT.

V and J are TRBV11-2 and TRBJ2-1; D call uncertain. CDR1 is SGHAT and CDR2 is FQNNGV in the germline V gene. The V gene lost 0 bases and the J gene lost 10 bases, with 13 bases spanning the gap. The CDR3 sequence is 14 residues long. CDR3 sequence reads: CASSLDPPSKEQFF. The CDR3 nucleotides read TGTGCCAGCAGCTTAGATCCCCCCAGCAAGGAGCAGTTCTTC.

A few counts support this clonotype. The chain links TRBV5-4 to TRBJ1-2, with TRBD1 identical over 7 bases. With 7 bases clipped from V and 8 bases from J, the junction kept 8 bases outside the gene matches. The CDR3 loop spans 12 amino acids. CDR1 is SGHNT, CDR2 YYREEE, per germline (reference sequence). CDR3 coding DNA: TGTGCCAGCGGACTCAGGGGGTACGGCTACACCTTC. It specifies CASGLRGYGYTF.

Only a few counts were recorded for this clonotype. The CDR3 spells CASSKRGVRDRGRGYTF. Written as DNA, the CDR3 is TGTGCCAGCAGCAAGCGGGGCGTTCGCGACAGGGGTCGAGGCTACACCTTC. The chain employs TRBV21-1 and TRBJ1-2; no DNA check was done on the table's D call, TRBD1. TRBV21-1 is a pseudogene segment. This CDR3 region has 17 residues.

This clonotype has just a few counts. V is TRBV10-3 and J is TRBJ2-5, with TRBD2 identical over 15 bases. J was trimmed by 5 bases and V by 3 bases; bases with no gene match: 1. Germline V CDR1 and CDR2: ENHRY, SYGVKD. The CDR3 totals 15 residues. The CDR3 bases are TGTGCCATCAGTGAAGGGACTAGCGGGAGGGAGACCCAGTACTTC. This codes for CAISEGTSGRETQYF.

The chain uses TRBV24-1 and TRBJ2-3; D possibly corresponds to TRBD1 (6 bases). CDR1 is KGHDR, CDR2 SFDVKD, per germline. This CDR3 comprises 13 residues. Trimming stripped 10 bases from V and 2 bases from J, with 12 bases between. DNA of the CDR3: TGTGCCACGTCCGGGACATTCACAGATACGCAGTATTTT. As protein: CATSGTFTDTQYF.